The next 21 T cell receptor beta chains were all read from a single sample in a study of monozygotic twins with inflammatory bowel disease. No DNA is given; TCRdb re-called the 5' RACE reads and lists each CDR3 protein once. The sample's table shows fewer than 350,000 distinct CDR3 sequences. Specimen: blood. These receptors all come from a human donor with ulcerative colitis or Crohn's disease, or a healthy co-twin of an affected twin (not recorded which).

The CDR3 loop is CASSRGGAHEETQYF. The rearrangement links TRBV7-2 to TRBJ2-5; without DNA, the TCRdb call of TRBD1 cannot be checked. The germline V gene encodes CDR1 SGHTA and CDR2 FQGNSA. This CDR3 has 15 residues. Supplemented by reference TRBV7-2 and TRBJ2-5, the full variable domain reads GAGVSQSPSNKVTEKGKDVELRCDPISGHTALYWYRQSLGQGLEFLIYFQGNSAPDKSGLPSDRFSAERTGGSVSTLTIQRTQQEDSAVYLCASSRGGAHEETQYFGPGTRLLVL.

The V call is TRBV7-8, the J call TRBJ2-7; TCRdb indicates TRBD2, and absent DNA this call remains unverified. CDR3 length: 14 amino acids. The germline gives CDR1 SGHVS, CDR2 FQNEAQ. CDR3 loop: CASSLIFQGHEQYF. Filled out from reference TRBV7-8 and TRBJ2-7, the complete variable domain reads GAGVSQSPRYKVAKRGQDVALRCDPISGHVSLFWYQQALGQGPEFLTYFQNEAQLDKSGLPSDRFFAERPEGSVSTLKIQRTQQEDSAVYLCASSLIFQGHEQYFGPGTRLTVT.

The chain carries TRBV6-2 or TRBV6-3 and TRBJ2-7. Germline loops: CDR1 MNHEY, CDR2 SVGEGT. CDR3 length: 16 residues. The CDR3 here is CASSIHRLGSSYEQYF.

The chain recombines TRBV27 with TRBJ2-3; TCRdb's D call, TRBD1, is unchecked because there is no DNA. Germline CDR1 MNHEY, CDR2 SMNVEV (reference sequence). The CDR3 covers 11 residues. The CDR3 region is CASGQTDTQYF.

This chain connects TRBV6-2 or TRBV6-3 to TRBJ2-7; TCRdb selects TRBD1, and the lack of DNA leaves this call unchecked. The CDR3 sequence is 14 residues long. The germline CDR1 and CDR2 sequences are MNHEY and SVGEGT. The CDR3 is CASARSTGAYEQYF.

The chain carries TRBV3-1 and TRBJ2-7. The V gene's germline CDR1 is LGHDT and CDR2 YNNKEL (reference sequence). The length of the CDR3 is 12 residues. The CDR3 protein is CASSLNPGEQYF.

The chain recombines TRBV24-1 with TRBJ1-1; TCRdb lists TRBD1, though no DNA is available to test this call. The germline V gene encodes CDR1 KGHDR and CDR2 SFDVKD. The CDR3 loop spans 13 amino acids. Here the CDR3 reads CATSRGADTEAFF.

V gene TRBV5-6 combines with J gene TRBJ2-7; TCRdb outputs TRBD2, but without DNA this stays unchecked. Germline CDR1 SGHDT, CDR2 YYEEEE. CDR3 length: 18 residues. The CDR3 sequence is CASSTQPSGQPGSYEQYF.

The genes are TRBV19 and TRBJ1-1; TCRdb's D call of TRBD1 is untestable without DNA. Germline V gene sequence: CDR1 LNHDA, CDR2 SQIVND (reference sequence). There are 12 residues in the CDR3. This CDR3 reads CASRSGGTEAFF.

The chain carries TRBV27 and TRBJ2-3; absent DNA, TCRdb's TRBD1 call cannot be checked. The CDR3 spans 18 residues. Germline assignment: CDR1 MNHEY and CDR2 SMNVEV (reference sequence). The CDR3 sequence: CASSVLGPGRSSTDTQYF.

The CDR3 loop is CAISDGTASSTDTQYF. This chain joins TRBV10-3 and TRBJ2-3; as DNA is missing, the TRBD2 call by TCRdb cannot be tested. Germline V gene data show CDR1 as ENHRY and CDR2 as SYGVKD. This CDR3 is built from 16 residues.

The chain has TRBV9 and TRBJ2-2. The length of the CDR3 is 16 residues. Germline CDR1 reads SGDLS; CDR2 reads YYNGEE. Here the CDR3 reads CASSPRGSGNTGELFF.

This chain joins TRBV5-1 and TRBJ2-3. This CDR3 is 14 amino acids long. The germline V gene encodes CDR1 SGHRS and CDR2 YFSETQ. CDR3 sequence reads: CASSLDATTDTQYF.

The chain employs TRBV5-1 and TRBJ2-1; TCRdb designates TRBD2, a call that cannot be tested without DNA. Per germline, CDR1 SGHRS and CDR2 YFSETQ. The CDR3 is 15 amino acids. Here the CDR3 reads CASSLTAGAFDEQFF.

V is TRBV29-1 and J is TRBJ2-2; the D call from TCRdb, TRBD2, cannot be confirmed without DNA. The CDR3 runs 12 residues. Germline V gene data show CDR1 as SQVTM and CDR2 as ANQGSEA. The CDR3 reads CSVQVDARELFF.

This sequence joins TRBV5-1 and TRBJ2-1; the TCRdb D gene call, TRBD2, has no DNA to confirm it. CDR1 SGHRS and CDR2 YFSETQ come from the germline V gene. This CDR3 region has 18 residues. CDR3 sequence reads: CASSLAPSGGSSYNEQFF.

The chain couples TRBV2 to TRBJ1-1; TCRdb proposes TRBD1, but this gene call is untestable without DNA. Germline V gene sequence: CDR1 SNHLY, CDR2 FYNNEI. CDR3 length: 13 amino acids. Here the CDR3 reads CASSPARGPEAFF.

The chain is built from TRBV5-1 and TRBJ2-3. This CDR3 region has 15 residues. Germline V lookup: CDR1 SGHRS, CDR2 YFSETQ. The CDR3 sequence: CASSLATGGTDTQYF.

This sequence joins TRBV18 and TRBJ2-1; TCRdb returns TRBD2, unconfirmable since there is no DNA. CDR3 length: 13 amino acids. Germline lookup yields CDR1 KGHSH and CDR2 LQKENI. The CDR3 here is CASSRLEGGEQFF.

The chain joins TRBV6-6 to TRBJ2-7; TCRdb designates TRBD2, a call that cannot be tested without DNA. In germline, CDR1 is MNHNY, CDR2 SVGAGI (reference sequence). The CDR3 length is 13 residues. The CDR3 here is CASSYSGELPQYF.

The chain links TRBV12-3 or TRBV12-4 to TRBJ1-6. The CDR3 runs to 15 residues. CDR3 sequence: CASSLARKGNSPLHF.